A single sample is the source of the 2 T cell receptor beta chains below, sequenced in a study of control samples from healthy donors and cancer patients. The method was immunoSEQ multiplex PCR; TCRdb's version includes in-frame clones alone and lacks a portion of them. The sample totals fewer than 250,000 clones. Sequenced sample: blood. The receptors shown here come from a woman in her thirties in good health.

This chain joins TRBV4-3 and TRBJ1-1; possible D gene TRBD1, 6 bases. Germline values: CDR1 LGHNA, CDR2 YSLEER. This CDR3 has 14 residues. V dropped 0 bases and J dropped 11 bases, with 16 bases sitting between them. CDR3 region: CASSQDLTGRKAFF. Written as DNA, the CDR3 is TGCGCCAGCAGCCAAGACTTGACAGGTCGAAAGGCTTTCTTT.

The chain couples TRBV6-4 to TRBJ2-2; maybe TRBD2 (5 bases). V shed 2 bases and J shed 4 bases, with 14 bases lying between them. The CDR3 is 16 amino acids. Germline CDR1 MRHNA, CDR2 SNTAGT. In nucleotides, the CDR3 is TGTGCCAGCAGTGACGAGGGTGCCGGAGTCACCGGGGAGCTGTTTTTT. This sequence encodes CASSDEGAGVTGELFF.